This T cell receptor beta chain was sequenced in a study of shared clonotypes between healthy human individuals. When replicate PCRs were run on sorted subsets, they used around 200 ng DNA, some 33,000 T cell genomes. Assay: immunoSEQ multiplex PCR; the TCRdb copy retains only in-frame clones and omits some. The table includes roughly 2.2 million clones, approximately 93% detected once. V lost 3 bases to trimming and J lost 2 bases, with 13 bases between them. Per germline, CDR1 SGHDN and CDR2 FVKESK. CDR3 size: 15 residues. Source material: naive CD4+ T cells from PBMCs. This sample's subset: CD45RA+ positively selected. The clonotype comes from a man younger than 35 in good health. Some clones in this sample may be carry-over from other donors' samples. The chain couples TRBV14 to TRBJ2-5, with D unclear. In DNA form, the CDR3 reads TGTGCCAGCAGCCATGGCCAAAGGGCGCAAGAGACCCAGTACTTC. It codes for CASSHGQRAQETQYF.